This T cell receptor beta chain stems from a study of Tregs in tolerant kidney transplant recipients. Study-wide context: The nonmyeloablative bone marrow transplants came from related graft donors, with transient mixed chimerism. Study outcomes and limitations: Few patients were studied, so findings need validation in larger groups. Activated donor B cell expansion appeared to reveal the most relevant donor-specific TCRbeta repertoire.

Assay used: immunoSEQ multiplex PCR; TCRdb lists only in-frame clones, some missing. The table shows 60,000 to 70,000 clones, with roughly 92% occurring only once. Unstimulated Tregs (CD4+CD25+CD127-) and CD4+CD25- non-Tregs were sorted from PBMCs. With respect to this clone: Its antigen is not known.

The length of the CDR3 is 15 residues. Trimming cost V 0 bases and J 4 bases, with 13 bases left between them. The germline V gene has CDR1 SGHNT and CDR2 YYREEE (reference sequence). This clonotype originated in a human donor who received a combined kidney and bone marrow transplant. The rearrangement uses TRBV5-4 and TRBJ2-5; D is possibly TRBD2 (7 bases). Sequenced material: CD8+ T cells from blood, taken before the transplant. In DNA form, the CDR3 reads TGTGCCAGCAGCTTGGGGAGGGGAGGGGGAGAGACCCAGTACTTC. It encodes CASSLGRGGGETQYF.